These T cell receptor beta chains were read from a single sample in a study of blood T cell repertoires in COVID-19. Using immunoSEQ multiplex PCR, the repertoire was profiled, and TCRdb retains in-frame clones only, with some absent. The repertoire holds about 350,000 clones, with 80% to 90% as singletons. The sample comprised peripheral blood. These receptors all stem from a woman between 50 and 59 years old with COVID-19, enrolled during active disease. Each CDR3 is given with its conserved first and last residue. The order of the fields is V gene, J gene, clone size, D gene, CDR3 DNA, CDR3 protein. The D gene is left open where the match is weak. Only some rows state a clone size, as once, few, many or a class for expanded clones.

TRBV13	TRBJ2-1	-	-	TGTGCCAGCAGCTTAGAAAGGGGCAATGAGCAGTTCTTC	CASSLERGNEQFF
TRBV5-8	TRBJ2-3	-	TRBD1	TGTGCCAGCAGCTTGGTTGTTACAGGGGCCACAGATACGCAGTATTTT	CASSLVVTGATDTQYF
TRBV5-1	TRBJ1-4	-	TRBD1	TGCGCCAGCAGCTCCTGGACAGGGGGGACTAATGAAAAACTGTTTTTT	CASSSWTGGTNEKLFF
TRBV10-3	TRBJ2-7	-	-	TGTGCCATCAGTGAGCGGGGGTTATACGAGCAGTACTTC	CAISERGLYEQYF
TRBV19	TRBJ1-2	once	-	TGTGCCAGTAGCGAGGGCCGTGGCTATGGCTACACCTTC	CASSEGRGYGYTF
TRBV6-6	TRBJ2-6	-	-	TGTGCCAGCAGCGGTCGACTTTTCTCTGGGGCCAACGTCCTGACTTTC	CASSGRLFSGANVLTF
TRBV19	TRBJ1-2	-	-	TGTGCCAGTAGTATAGCACAGGGAGCCTATGGCTACACCTTC	CASSIAQGAYGYTF
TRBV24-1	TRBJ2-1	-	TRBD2	TGTGCCACCAGTGACCTTGGGCGGGAGGGTGCGGATGAGCAGTTCTTC	CATSDLGREGADEQFF
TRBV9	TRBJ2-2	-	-	TGTGCCAGCGGGCGGGTCACCACCGGGGAGCTGTTTTTT	CASGRVTTGELFF
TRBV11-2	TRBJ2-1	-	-	TGTGCCAGCAGCTTTACGGGAGCTTTGGTCAATGAGCAGTTCTTC	CASSFTGALVNEQFF
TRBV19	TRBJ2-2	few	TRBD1	TGTGCCAGTAGTACCCCGGGACAGGGAACCACCGGGGAGCTGTTTTTT	CASSTPGQGTTGELFF
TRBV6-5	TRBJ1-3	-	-	TGTGCCAGCAGTTACTCCAGGGGAGAGGTGGGAAACACCATATATTTT	CASSYSRGEVGNTIYF
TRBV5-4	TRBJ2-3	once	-	TGTGCCAGCAGCTTGGGACTGAGACAGGGCACAGATACGCAGTATTTT	CASSLGLRQGTDTQYF
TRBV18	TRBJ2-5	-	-	TGTGCCAGCTCACCACCGCACCGGTCACAAGAGACCCAGTACTTC	CASSPPHRSQETQYF
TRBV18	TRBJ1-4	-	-	TGTGCCAGCTCACCGGGAGCAACTAATGAAAAACTGTTTTTT	CASSPGATNEKLFF
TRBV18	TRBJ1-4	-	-	TGTGCCAGCTCACCAAATAGCCCCGGCGTGAATGAAAAACTGTTTTTT	CASSPNSPGVNEKLFF
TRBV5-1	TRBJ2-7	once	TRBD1	TGCGCCAGCAGCTTGGGACAGGGGGCGAAGTACGAGCAGTACTTC	CASSLGQGAKYEQYF
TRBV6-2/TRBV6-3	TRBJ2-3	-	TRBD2	TGTGCCAGCAGCCGGGGACCTCCTAGCGGGAGGACAGATACGCAGTATTTT	CASSRGPPSGRTDTQYF